This TCR beta chain was sequenced in a study of PD-1 blockade in classical Hodgkin lymphoma (dated by TCRdb to 2018 to 2021). In terms of the full investigation: Nivolumab dosing was 3 mg/kg intravenously every 2 weeks, continuing until either disease progression or unacceptable toxicity. A peripheral blood immune signature of response to PD-1 blockade in classical Hodgkin lymphoma was defined using TCR beta sequencing and CyTOF. The paper's findings and limits, for the study overall: The study covered only a single clinical trial cohort, and the causes of the repertoire differences, possibly disease activity or prior therapy, were still not defined. Newly diagnosed patients were reported to have lower baseline TCR diversity than healthy donors, and relapsed/refractory patients were reported to have lower baseline TCR diversity still. Trial patients with a complete response had baseline diversity similar to that of newly diagnosed patients, while partial responders and progressors had significantly lower diversity. Lower diversity was seen in patients whose nivolumab began less than 1 year after ASCT, and these patients were left out of later analyses so that immune reconstitution would not confound the results. A significant rise by C4D1 was seen in CD4+ but not CD8+ TCR diversity (p=0.0027 vs p=0.16), with the rise being most apparent in complete responders (p=0.02).

Genomic DNA was extracted with the Qiagen DNeasy kit from unsorted PBMCs and from negatively selected CD4+ and CD8+ fractions. TCR beta CDR3 regions were amplified by immunoSEQ multiplex PCR using primers annealing to V and J segments. A synthetic immune receptor repertoire was used to minimize amplification bias, and any remaining bias was removed computationally after sequencing. The paper's processing steps were these. Custom Python scripts were used to quantify repertoire diversity as the Shannon entropy index. Unsorted, CD4+ and CD8+ repertoires were examined separately, except in combined analyses, for which CD4+ and CD8+ sequences were merged in silico. A clone was considered expanded if an increase in frequency of at least 2-fold after treatment relative to C1D1 was found, and a pseudocount of 0.5 was applied to clones undetected at baseline. Clones with 0 or 1 copy at C1D1 were classified as singleton clones, and clones with 2 or more copies were classified as non-singleton clones. Clones expanded in unsorted samples were assigned a CD4+, CD8+ or unknown annotation through matching of protein sequences in sorted samples from the same patient. Wilcoxon tests on paired samples were used to test diversity changes from C1D1 to C4D1. What TCRdb holds here is the immuneACCESS table cut down to in-frame rearrangements. Part of the clones is not present; checked against another copy, under half of the missing clones reflect an unresolved V gene, and the others are unexplained. V and J calls plus clone size are reproduced from that table; the DNA served to infer D and trimming. Present in this sample are 50,000 or so clones, about 80% of which were seen just once. In total, the top ten clones hold approximately 12% of the sample.

What this sample's time point label stands for: cycle 4 day 1 (C4D1), after 6 weeks of nivolumab. Every trial patient had relapsed following autologous stem cell transplantation, and prior brentuximab vedotin exposure was what differed among cohorts A, B and C. The trial cohort comprised fewer than 65 patients with relapsed/refractory classical Hodgkin lymphoma whose best overall responses were complete response, partial response or progressive disease. Single-agent nivolumab was administered to trial patients in the multi-cohort phase II CheckMate 205 trial. An independent review committee assessed best overall response by applying the 2007 International Working Group response criteria. Trial PBMCs were collected just before the start of nivolumab (C1D1) and during therapy at cycle 2 day 1 and cycle 4 day 1. Peripheral blood was collected in 8 mL Vacutainer Cell Preparation Tubes, from which PBMCs were isolated by centrifugation and then cryopreserved.

CDR1 and CDR2 are read off the germline V gene as SGHRS and YFSETQ. From the cysteine through the phenylalanine, the CDR3 covers 14 amino acids. Of all the DNA, just the CDR3 is kept, 42 bases in frame from base 1. V loses 0 bases, J loses 5 bases, and the germline ends lie 8 bases apart. Of note for this clone: Its recognized antigen is unknown. The input lacks base qualities; no much larger clone sits a single base away.

The sample consisted of peripheral blood mononuclear cells (PBMCs), taken before the fourth cycle of nivolumab. This receptor was identified in a human donor with classical Hodgkin lymphoma. The V and J genes are TRBV5-1 and TRBJ2-2, with TRBD1 as a weak D call on 5 bases. CDR3 loop: CASSLAQGTGELFF. The nucleotide sequence is given as TGCGCCAGCAGCTTGGCCCAGGGAACCGGGGAGCTGTTTTTT.